Listed below are T cell receptor beta chains from one sample, sequenced in a study of blood T cells in healthy people across ages. In TCRdb, the 5' RACE reads were re-called with MiXCR into one record per CDR3 protein. The sample records 500,000 to 550,000 distinct CDR3 sequences, 24% being singletons. These data were also reused for a study on T cells of mothers and their children.

Sequenced input: blood. The receptors were sampled from a boy aged 5-17 years in good health. CDR3s include the opening cysteine and the closing phenylalanine or tryptophan. A D gene is named only where the DNA matches it firmly. Rows may omit the clone size; those that give it use once, few, many or a size class.

abundance	j_gene	d_gene	v_gene	CDR3aa	CDR3nt
NA	TRBJ2-1	TRBD2	TRBV29-1	CSVALAGGDEQFF	TGCAGCGTTGCACTAGCGGGAGGGGATGAGCAGTTCTTC
NA	TRBJ1-4	NA	TRBV20-1	CSFTRNEKLFF	TGCAGTTTCACGAGGAATGAAAAACTGTTTTTT
few	TRBJ1-6	NA	TRBV28	CASNDGSSYNSPLHF	TGTGCCAGCAACGACGGCAGCTCCTATAATTCACCCCTCCACTTT
few	TRBJ2-5	TRBD2	TRBV28	CASSSGGQQETQYF	TGTGCCAGCAGTTCGGGAGGGCAGCAAGAGACCCAGTACTTC
NA	TRBJ1-1	NA	TRBV28	CASSPSTGQAFF	TGTGCCAGCAGTCCCTCGACAGGACAAGCTTTCTTT
few	TRBJ2-7	NA	TRBV13	CASSLSGGGNLNYEQYF	TGTGCCAGCAGCTTGTCGGGGGGCGGTAATCTCAACTACGAGCAGTACTTC
few	TRBJ2-7	TRBD1	TRBV19	CASRGQGSNEQYF	TGTGCCAGTAGGGGACAGGGGTCCAACGAGCAGTACTTC
NA	TRBJ1-2	TRBD1	TRBV4-1	CASRHKQGDYGYTF	TGCGCCAGCAGACACAAACAGGGGGACTATGGCTACACCTTC
NA	TRBJ1-6	NA	TRBV3-1	CASSRSRDSPLHF	TGTGCCAGCAGCCGATCGCGGGATTCACCCCTCCACTTT
few	TRBJ1-1	NA	TRBV6-1	CASSRQGGSTEAFF	TGTGCCAGCAGTCGGCAGGGAGGCAGCACTGAAGCTTTCTTT
few	TRBJ1-4	NA	TRBV4-1	CASSLMEGRAAHEKLFF	TGCGCCAGCAGCTTAATGGAGGGGAGAGCAGCTCATGAAAAACTGTTTTTT
NA	TRBJ1-1	NA	TRBV7-2	CASSHLERPNTEAFF	TGTGCCAGCAGCCATCTCGAGCGGCCGAACACTGAAGCTTTCTTT
few	TRBJ2-7	TRBD2	TRBV28	CATLAGGDEQYF	TGTGCCACTCTAGCGGGAGGTGACGAGCAGTACTTC
NA	TRBJ2-1	NA	TRBV24-1	CATSDRDSSGGHEQFF	TGTGCCACCAGTGACCGGGACTCTTCGGGGGGCCATGAGCAGTTCTTC
NA	TRBJ2-3	TRBD2	TRBV11-1	CASSLRSAGSSDTQYF	TGTGCCAGCAGCTTGAGGTCAGCGGGGTCGTCAGATACGCAGTATTTT
few	TRBJ1-5	NA	TRBV2	CASSEEENQPQHF	TGTGCCAGCAGTGAGGAAGAGAATCAGCCCCAGCATTTT
once	TRBJ1-1	NA	TRBV10-3	CAISELKGYRDPTEAFF	TGTGCCATCAGTGAGTTAAAGGGATACAGGGATCCCACTGAAGCTTTCTTT
few	TRBJ2-1	TRBD2	TRBV7-8	CASSSLLAGGVDEQFF	TGTGCCAGCAGCTCCCTCCTAGCGGGGGGGGTCGATGAGCAGTTCTTC
NA	TRBJ1-1	NA	TRBV25-1	CASSETHRDTEAFF	TGTGCCAGCAGTGAAACCCACAGGGACACTGAAGCTTTCTTT
NA	TRBJ2-3	NA	TRBV29-1	CSVDLGVSDTQYF	TGCAGCGTCGACCTAGGGGTCTCAGATACGCAGTATTTT
NA	TRBJ1-5	NA	TRBV28	CASSSGTPSNQPQHF	TGTGCCAGCAGCTCCGGGACACCTAGCAATCAGCCCCAGCATTTT
once	TRBJ2-3	NA	TRBV3-1	CASSQGPQGDTQYF	TGTGCCAGCAGCCAAGGCCCCCAGGGCGACACGCAGTATTTT
few	TRBJ2-3	TRBD2	TRBV9	CASSERRGGPDTQYF	TGTGCCAGCAGTGAGAGGCGGGGGGGCCCAGATACGCAGTATTTT